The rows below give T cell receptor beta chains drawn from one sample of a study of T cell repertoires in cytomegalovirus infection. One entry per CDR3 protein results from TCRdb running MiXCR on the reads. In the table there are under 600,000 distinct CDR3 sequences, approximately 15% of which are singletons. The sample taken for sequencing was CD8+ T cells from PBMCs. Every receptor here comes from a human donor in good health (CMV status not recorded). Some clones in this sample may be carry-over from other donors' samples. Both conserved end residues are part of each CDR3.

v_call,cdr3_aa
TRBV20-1,CSARDGTVTYEQYF
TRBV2,CASSVGTGANVLTF
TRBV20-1,CSATRSFSGANQPQHF
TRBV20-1,CSARDRTSGNEQFF
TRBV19,CASTRLGGQNNSPLHF
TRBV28,CASSLGTGAEGTEAFF
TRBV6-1,CASRTEGNQPQHF
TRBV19,CASTLGQANGYTF
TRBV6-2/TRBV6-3,CASTPGLAGGSSYNEQFF
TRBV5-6,CASSPLAGGRTDTQYF
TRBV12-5,CASGLVIGQVNEKLFF
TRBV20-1,CSASSSGSSYEQYF
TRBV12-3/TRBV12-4,CASSPRERTSMVTGELFF
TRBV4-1,CASSQGTQPSYEQYF
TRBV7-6,CASSSTGFPYNEQFF
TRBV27,CASSPLGISGANVLTF
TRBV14,CASSRTTSWAADTQYF
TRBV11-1,CASSWGSGDTQYF
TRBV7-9,CASSLVGEGPYSYEQYF
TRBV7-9,CASSPGGLGYGYTF